The text below deals with one T cell receptor (beta chain). The target antigen is unknown. These data come from a study of cytomegalovirus exposure and HLA in healthy donors. Study-wide background: An early data release held tens of millions of unique TCRs from HLA-typed donors.

Primers included in the PCR were 60 Vbeta and 13 Jbeta primers. Assay: immunoSEQ multiplex PCR; the TCRdb copy retains only in-frame clones and omits some. The sample consists of over 150,000 clones, roughly two thirds of them appearing once. Study-level findings and limits: In a later analysis, TCR beta V- and J-gene trimming was associated with a missense DCLRE1C variant.

The V gene lost 2 bases and the J gene lost 8 bases, with 18 bases spanning the gap. This CDR3 is 15 amino acids long. Germline V CDR1 and CDR2: MDHEN, SYDVKM. The specimen sequenced was PBMCs. The chain joins TRBV28 to TRBJ1-1, with D possibly being TRBD1 (5 bases). The TCR sequence derives from a young woman in good health and CMV-seronegative. CDR3 bases: TGTGCCAGCAGTTTAGCGGCCATAGGACAAGCCGAAGCTTTCTTT. As protein: CASSLAAIGQAEAFF.